This T cell receptor beta chain was observed in a study of blood T cells in healthy people across ages. Germline loops: CDR1 DFQATT, CDR2 SNEGSKA (reference sequence). The CDR3 spans 19 residues. V lost 5 bases and J lost 0; bases outside the gene matches: 13. Findings of the study overall: Naive T cell percentage by flow cytometry tracked strongly with beta diversity.

This clonotype was observed at least ten times. Its matching antigen is unknown. For the second PCR, which ran for roughly 6 to 12 cycles, a sample-barcoded 5' primer and a J-beta primer mix were used. Sequencing recovered at least 2.5 million CDR3-containing paired-end reads from each sample. A single record per CDR3 protein comes from TCRdb applying MiXCR to the 5' RACE reads. In the table there are approximately 810,000 distinct CDR3 sequences, 29% of which are singletons. Sample: blood. The chain employs TRBV20-1 and TRBJ2-5; 15 bases map to TRBD2. The source is a woman of 80 years or more in good health. The CDR3 loop is CSAAPGRTSGGGYQETQYF. In nucleotides, the CDR3 is TGCAGTGCTGCCCCCGGTCGGACTAGCGGGGGGGGATACCAAGAGACCCAGTACTTC.